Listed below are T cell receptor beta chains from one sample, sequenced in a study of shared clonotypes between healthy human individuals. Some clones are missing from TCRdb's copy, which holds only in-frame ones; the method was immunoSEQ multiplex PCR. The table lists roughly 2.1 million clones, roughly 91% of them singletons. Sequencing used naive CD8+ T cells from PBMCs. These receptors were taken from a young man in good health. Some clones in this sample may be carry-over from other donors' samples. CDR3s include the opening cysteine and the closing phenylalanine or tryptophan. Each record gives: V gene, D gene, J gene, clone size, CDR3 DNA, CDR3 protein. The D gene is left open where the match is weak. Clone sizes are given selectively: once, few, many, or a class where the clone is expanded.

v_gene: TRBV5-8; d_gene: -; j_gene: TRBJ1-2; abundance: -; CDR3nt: TGTGCCAGCAGCTTTGAGGGGAGCGGCTATGGCTACACCTTC; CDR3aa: CASSFEGSGYGYTF
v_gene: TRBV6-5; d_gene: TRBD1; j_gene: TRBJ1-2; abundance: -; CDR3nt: TGTGCCAGCAGTTACTCGGGGACAGGGTACTATGGCTACACCTTC; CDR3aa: CASSYSGTGYYGYTF
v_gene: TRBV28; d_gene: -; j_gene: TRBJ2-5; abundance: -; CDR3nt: TGTGCCAGCAGTTTTGAAGGGCAGCTTCAAGAGACCCAGTACTTC; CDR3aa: CASSFEGQLQETQYF
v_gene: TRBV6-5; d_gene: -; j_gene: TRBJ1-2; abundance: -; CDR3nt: TGTGCCAGCAGTTACGGTATACGCTATGGCTACACCTTC; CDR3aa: CASSYGIRYGYTF
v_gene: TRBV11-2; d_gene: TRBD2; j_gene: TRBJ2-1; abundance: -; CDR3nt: TGTGCCAGCAGCATTCCGGGACTAGCGGGAGAGCAGTTCTTC; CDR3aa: CASSIPGLAGEQFF
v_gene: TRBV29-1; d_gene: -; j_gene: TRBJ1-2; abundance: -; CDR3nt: TGCAGCGCCCATTCAGGGGAGACCTATGGCTACACCTTC; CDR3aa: CSAHSGETYGYTF
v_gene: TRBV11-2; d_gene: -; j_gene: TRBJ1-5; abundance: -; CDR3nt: TGTGCCAGCAGCTCAACACCAAATCAGCCCCAGCATTTT; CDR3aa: CASSSTPNQPQHF
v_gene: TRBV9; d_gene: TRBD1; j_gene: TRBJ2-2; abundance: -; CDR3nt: TGTGCCAGCAGCGTACGCCGACAGGGGATGAACACCGGGGAGCTGTTTTTT; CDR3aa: CASSVRRQGMNTGELFF
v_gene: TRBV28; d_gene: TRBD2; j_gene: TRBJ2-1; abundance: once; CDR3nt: TGTGCCAGCAGTGGGACTATCTACAATGAGCAGTTCTTC; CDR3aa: CASSGTIYNEQFF
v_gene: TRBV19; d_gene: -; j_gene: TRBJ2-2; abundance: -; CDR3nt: TGTGCCAGTACCTTAGGGGGGACCGGGGAGCTGTTTTTT; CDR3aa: CASTLGGTGELFF
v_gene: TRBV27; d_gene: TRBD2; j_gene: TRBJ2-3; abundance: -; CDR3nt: TGTGCCAGCAGTTTATTACCCCTAGCGGGGAGATGGGATACGCAGTATTTT; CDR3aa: CASSLLPLAGRWDTQYF
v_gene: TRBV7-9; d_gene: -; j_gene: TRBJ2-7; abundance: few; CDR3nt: TGTGCCAGCAGCTTAGCGAACGAGCAGTACTTC; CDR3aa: CASSLANEQYF
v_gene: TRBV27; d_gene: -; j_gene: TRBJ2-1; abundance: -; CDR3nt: TGTGCCAGCAGCTACACGGAGGGTTACAATGAGCAGTTCTTC; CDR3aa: CASSYTEGYNEQFF
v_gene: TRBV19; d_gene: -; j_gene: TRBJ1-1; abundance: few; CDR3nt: TGTGCCACGTCCGGGACATTGAACACTGAAGCTTTCTTT; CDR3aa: CATSGTLNTEAFF
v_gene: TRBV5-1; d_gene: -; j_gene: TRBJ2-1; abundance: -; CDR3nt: TGCGCCAGCCAACCTGGGCTTTCCTACAATGAGCAGTTCTTC; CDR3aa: CASQPGLSYNEQFF
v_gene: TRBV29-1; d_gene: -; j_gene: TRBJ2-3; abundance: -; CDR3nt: TGCAGCGTTGCCTTGCCAGATACGCAGTATTTT; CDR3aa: CSVALPDTQYF
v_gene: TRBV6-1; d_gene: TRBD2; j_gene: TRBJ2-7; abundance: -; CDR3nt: TGTGCCAGCAGTGAAAGCGGGGGGCGATTTGACGAGCAGTACTTC; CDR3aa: CASSESGGRFDEQYF
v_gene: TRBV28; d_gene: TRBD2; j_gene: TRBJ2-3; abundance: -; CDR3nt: TGTGCCATACGCGGTACCCCGGGACTAGCGGGAGCAGATACGCAGTATTTT; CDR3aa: CAIRGTPGLAGADTQYF
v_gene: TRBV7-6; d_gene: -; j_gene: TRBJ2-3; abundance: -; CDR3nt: TGTGCCAGCAGCTTGCGGAAGTGGGGCACAGATACGCAGTATTTT; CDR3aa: CASSLRKWGTDTQYF
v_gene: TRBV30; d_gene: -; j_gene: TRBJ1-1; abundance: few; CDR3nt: TGTGCCTGGAGTGTCCTTTCGAACACTGAAGCTTTCTTT; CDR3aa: CAWSVLSNTEAFF
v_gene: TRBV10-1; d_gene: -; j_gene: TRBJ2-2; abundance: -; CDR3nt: TGCGCCAGCAGTTCAAGGGTCGGGGAGCTGTTTTTT; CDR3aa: CASSSRVGELFF
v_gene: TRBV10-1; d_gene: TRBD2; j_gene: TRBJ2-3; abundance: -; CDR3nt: TGCGCCAGCAGGATTAGCGGGAGGGGTAGCACAGATACGCAGTATTTT; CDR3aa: CASRISGRGSTDTQYF
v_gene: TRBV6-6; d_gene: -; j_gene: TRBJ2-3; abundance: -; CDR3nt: TGTGCCAGCACCACAAGGGGAGATACGCAGTATTTT; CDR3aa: CASTTRGDTQYF
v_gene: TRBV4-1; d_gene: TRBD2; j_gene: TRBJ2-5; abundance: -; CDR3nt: TGCGCCAGCAGCCAAGCGGGGCTAGCGGGAGGGGAGACCCAGTACTTC; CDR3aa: CASSQAGLAGGETQYF
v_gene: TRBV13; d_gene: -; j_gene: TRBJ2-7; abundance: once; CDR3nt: TGTGCCAGCAGCCGAGGACGCAGGGTCGGGGCCGAGCAGTACTTC; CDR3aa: CASSRGRRVGAEQYF
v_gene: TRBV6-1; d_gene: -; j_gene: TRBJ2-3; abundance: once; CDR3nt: TGTGCCAGCAGTGAACGATGGGGCGGGAAGGGCACAGATACGCAGTATTTT; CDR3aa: CASSERWGGKGTDTQYF
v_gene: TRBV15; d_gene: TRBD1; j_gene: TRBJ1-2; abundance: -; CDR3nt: TGTGCCACCAGCAGGGACAGGGGGGCGCGGGGCTATGGCTACACCTTC; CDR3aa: CATSRDRGARGYGYTF
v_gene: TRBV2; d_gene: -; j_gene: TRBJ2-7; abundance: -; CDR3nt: TGTGCCAGCAGGATGACAGATTTATACGAGCAGTACTTC; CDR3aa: CASRMTDLYEQYF
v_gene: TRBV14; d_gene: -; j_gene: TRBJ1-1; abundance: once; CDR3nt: TGTGCCAGCAGCCAAGCAGGGGTGGCCACTGAAGCTTTCTTT; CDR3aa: CASSQAGVATEAFF
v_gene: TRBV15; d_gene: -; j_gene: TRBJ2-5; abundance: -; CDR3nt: TGTGCCACCAGCAGAAGGGGCCAGGGGCAGACCCAGTACTTC; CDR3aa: CATSRRGQGQTQYF
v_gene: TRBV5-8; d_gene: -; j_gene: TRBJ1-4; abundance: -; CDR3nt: TGTGCCAGCAGCTTGCTCGGGAGACAGGAGCTAACTGAAAAACTGTTTTTT; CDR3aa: CASSLLGRQELTEKLFF
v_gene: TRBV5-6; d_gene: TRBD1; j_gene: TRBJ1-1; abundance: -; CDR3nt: TGTGCCAGCAGCTTGGCCAAGGGACAGGGCGTGGTGTACACTGAAGCTTTCTTT; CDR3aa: CASSLAKGQGVVYTEAFF
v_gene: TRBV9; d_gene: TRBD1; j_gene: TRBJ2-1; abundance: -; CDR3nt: TGTGCCAGCAGCTACACCGGGACAGGGCGGGGTGAGCAGTTCTTC; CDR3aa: CASSYTGTGRGEQFF
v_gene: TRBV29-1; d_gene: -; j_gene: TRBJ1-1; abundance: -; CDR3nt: TGCAGCGTTGAGAGTCAGGGAGGCACTGAAGCTTTCTTT; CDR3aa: CSVESQGGTEAFF
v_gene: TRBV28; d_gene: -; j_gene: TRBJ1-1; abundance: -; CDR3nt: TGTGCCAGCAGTCCCCTGGAGGGCGGTACTGAAGCTTTCTTT; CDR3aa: CASSPLEGGTEAFF
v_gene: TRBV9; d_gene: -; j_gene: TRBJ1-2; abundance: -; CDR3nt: TGTGCCAGCAGCGATCGACAGACGGGGCTGGTCTATGGCTACACCTTC; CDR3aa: CASSDRQTGLVYGYTF
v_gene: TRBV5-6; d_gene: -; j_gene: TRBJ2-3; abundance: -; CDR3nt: TGTGCCAGCAGCCCGGCTACGGGGGTTGCAGATACGCAGTATTTT; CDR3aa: CASSPATGVADTQYF
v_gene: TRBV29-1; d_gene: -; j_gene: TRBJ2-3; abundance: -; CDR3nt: TGCAGCGTTGAAAGATCGGTAGAGCCCCCTTCGCAGTATTTT; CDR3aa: CSVERSVEPPSQYF
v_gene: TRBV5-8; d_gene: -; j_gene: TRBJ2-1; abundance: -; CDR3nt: TGTGCCAGCAGCTTGGAAGAGGGGGTCATCAATGAGCAGTTCTTC; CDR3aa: CASSLEEGVINEQFF
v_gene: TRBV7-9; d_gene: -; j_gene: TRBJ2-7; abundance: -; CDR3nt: TGTGCCAGCAGCTTAGGCTCGGGTTACGAGCAGTACTTC; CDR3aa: CASSLGSGYEQYF
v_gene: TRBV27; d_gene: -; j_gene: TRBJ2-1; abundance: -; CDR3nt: TGTGCCAGCAGTACCGCGGCAAGCTCCTACAATGAGCAGTTCTTC; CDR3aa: CASSTAASSYNEQFF
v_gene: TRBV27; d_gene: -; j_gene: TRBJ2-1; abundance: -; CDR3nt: TGTGCCAGCAGTCCGGGAGGGGGCTTTGAGCAGTTCTTC; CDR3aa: CASSPGGGFEQFF